This passage covers 20 T cell receptor beta chains from one sample sequenced in a study of somatic mutations in cytotoxic T cells in rheumatoid arthritis. Generated by immunoSEQ multiplex PCR, the TCRdb table keeps only in-frame clones and is missing some. The sample lists around 15,000 clones; around 72% were seen once. Sequenced input: CD8+ T cells sorted from blood. Receptors originate from an adult with rheumatoid arthritis.

The V call is TRBV19, the J call TRBJ1-2; D gene unclear. The CDR3 contains 14 residues. CDR1 and CDR2 from the germline V gene are LNHDA and SQIVND (reference sequence). V was shortened by 3 bases and J by 2 bases, with 10 bases between the two germline ends. DNA for the CDR3: TGTGCCAGTAGTATTGACAACACCAACTATGGCTACACCTTC. The encoded protein is CASSIDNTNYGYTF.

The rearrangement links TRBV6-1 to TRBJ1-2, with D possibly TRBD1 on 5 matching bases. Trimming cost V 8 bases and J 10 bases, with 11 bases left between them. The CDR3 has 10 residues. Germline V gene data show CDR1 as MNHNS and CDR2 as SASEGT. CDR3 DNA: TGTGCCAGCCAACAGGCCTCCTACACCTTC. This encodes CASQQASYTF.

The genes are TRBV7-3 and TRBJ2-7; 9 bases map to TRBD2. The germline gives CDR1 SGHTA, CDR2 FQGTGA. The ends lost 2 bases at V and 5 bases at J; junction bases unmatched: 1. The CDR3 has 13 residues. This CDR3 is CASSLAGGNEQYF. CDR3 nucleotide sequence: TGTGCCAGCAGCTTAGCGGGAGGGAACGAGCAGTACTTC.

J is TRBJ2-1 and V is TRBV14; 12 bases map to TRBD1. The CDR3 loop spans 17 amino acids. The V gene end was trimmed by 1 base and the J gene end by 9 bases; junction bases not matched to a gene: 10. Germline V gene data show CDR1 as SGHDN and CDR2 as FVKESK. In DNA, the CDR3 is TGTGCCAGCAGCCAAGCCTCCGGGACAGGGGGCCTGGTTGAGCAGTTCTTC. Residues: CASSQASGTGGLVEQFF.

The DNA of the CDR3 is TGTGCCAGCAGTGAGTCCCGTGATGGAGAGACCCAGTACTTC. This translates into CASSESRDGETQYF. The genes are TRBV25-1 and TRBJ2-5; D is unresolved. The germline V gene encodes CDR1 MGHDK and CDR2 SYGVNS. The CDR3 covers 14 residues. Trimming removed 3 bases at V and 4 bases at J, with 12 bases between.

The rearrangement joins TRBV30 to TRBJ1-1, with TRBD1 matching 11 bases. V shed 6 bases and J 8 bases; nucleotides not matched to a gene: 8. The CDR3 runs to 13 residues. Germline CDR1 and CDR2: GTSNPN and SVGIG (reference sequence). The CDR3 DNA is TGTGCCTGCCGGGACAGGGGGTACATAGAAGCTTTCTTT. Encoded protein: CACRDRGYIEAFF.

The CDR3 nucleotides read TGTGCCAGCAGCGTAGCGGAATCCGGGGGGTGGTACGAGCAGTACTTC. Amino acid sequence: CASSVAESGGWYEQYF. V gene TRBV9 combines with J gene TRBJ2-7; 7 bases match TRBD2. The CDR3 spans 16 residues. Germline trimming cut 0 bases from V and 4 bases from J; bases unmatched to any gene: 10. Germline values: CDR1 SGDLS, CDR2 YYNGEE.

V usage is TRBV28 and J usage is TRBJ2-7, with TRBD2 identical over 10 bases. Germline V lookup: CDR1 MDHEN, CDR2 SYDVKM. This CDR3 is built from 15 residues. The V gene end was trimmed by 7 bases and the J gene end by 1 base; junction bases not matched to a gene: 7. CDR3 region: CASTAPGLASYEQYF. The CDR3 DNA follows: TGTGCCAGCACCGCTCCGGGACTAGCGTCCTACGAGCAGTACTTC.

This clone occurred once. V gene TRBV11-2 combines with J gene TRBJ2-5, with D uncertain. The CDR3 covers 14 residues. Per the germline V gene, CDR1 is SGHAT and CDR2 is FQNNGV. Trimming removed 3 bases from V and 2 bases from J, with 10 bases in between. CDR3 residues: CASSLFPSQETQYF. CDR3 DNA sequence: TGTGCCAGCAGCTTGTTCCCCAGTCAAGAGACCCAGTACTTC.

V is TRBV11-2 and J is TRBJ2-1, with D tentatively TRBD2 (6 bases). CDR3 length: 15 amino acids. Trimming pared 1 base from V and 10 bases from J, leaving 17 bases between. Germline CDR1 SGHAT, CDR2 FQNNGV. CDR3 nucleotide sequence: TGTGCCAGCAGCTTAGGCTTCGGCGGGGTCTCGGAGCAGTTCTTC. Translation: CASSLGFGGVSEQFF.

Here the CDR3 reads CASSLRGTGELFF. The CDR3 nucleotides are TGTGCCAGCAGCTTACGGGGAACCGGGGAGCTGTTTTTT. This sequence joins TRBV13 and TRBJ2-2; D perhaps matches TRBD2 (5 bases). The CDR3 loop spans 13 amino acids. Trimming took off 2 bases at V and 5 bases at J, with 6 bases between the two ends. CDR1 PRHDT and CDR2 FYEKMQ come from the germline V gene (reference sequence).

The chain has TRBV7-8 and TRBJ2-3, with D tentatively TRBD1 or TRBD2 (6 bases each). Germline V CDR1 and CDR2: SGHVS, FQNEAQ. The CDR3 is 17 residues long. The germline V and J ends were trimmed by 1 base and 6 bases, with 20 bases remaining between them. CDR3 DNA sequence: TGTGCCAGCAGCTTAGTAGAGGGATCCGGGGGCTTGGATACGCAGTATTTT. It translates to CASSLVEGSGGLDTQYF.

The chain carries TRBV7-9 and TRBJ1-1; D perhaps matches TRBD1 (5 bases). CDR3 length equals 13 residues. Looked up from germline, CDR1 is SEHNR and CDR2 is FQNEAQ (reference sequence). V shed 8 bases and J shed 0 bases, with 10 bases lying between them. This CDR3 is CASQDSMNTEAFF. The CDR3 nucleotides read TGTGCCAGCCAAGACAGCATGAACACTGAAGCTTTCTTT.

V gene TRBV2 combines with J gene TRBJ2-1; 10 positions agree with TRBD2. The length of the CDR3 is 15 residues. With 6 bases clipped from V and 7 bases from J, the junction kept 9 bases outside the gene matches. Germline CDR1 and CDR2: SNHLY and FYNNEI. Here the CDR3 DNA reads TGTGCCAGCAGGCCAACTAGCGGGACGGCGAATGAGCAGTTCTTC. This codes for CASRPTSGTANEQFF.

This clone has just one count. V and J are TRBV20-1 and TRBJ2-1; D call uncertain. Deletions cut 2 bases from V and 3 bases from J, with 2 bases between. The CDR3 runs 11 residues. Germline-derived CDR1 and CDR2 are DFQATT and SNEGSKA (reference sequence). The CDR3 DNA is TGCAGTGCTAGACACTACAATGAGCAGTTCTTC. Translation: CSARHYNEQFF.

V and J are TRBV27 and TRBJ2-3; D is ambiguous. The V and J ends lost 5 bases and 6 bases respectively, with 9 bases between them. Germline V gene data show CDR1 as MNHEY and CDR2 as SMNVEV (reference sequence). The CDR3 covers 12 residues. CDR3 sequence reads: CASSPGADTQYF. In nucleotides, the CDR3 is TGTGCCAGCAGTCCCGGCGCGGATACGCAGTATTTT.

In DNA form, the CDR3 reads TGTGCCAGCAGCCCCCCGCTAGCCGATGAGCAGTTCTTC. Its protein product is CASSPPLADEQFF. The gene calls are TRBV4-2 and TRBJ2-1, with D perhaps matching TRBD2 (5 bases). V was shortened by 4 bases and J by 8 bases, with 12 bases between the two germline ends. This CDR3 has 13 residues. The germline CDR1 and CDR2 sequences are LGHNA and YNFKEQ.

V gene TRBV5-1 combines with J gene TRBJ1-2; 11 bases line up with TRBD1. This CDR3 comprises 15 residues. Germline assignment: CDR1 SGHRS and CDR2 YFSETQ. With 3 bases clipped from V and 3 bases from J, the junction kept 4 bases outside the gene matches. CDR3 protein: CASSSGQGAYYGYTF. In DNA, the CDR3 is TGCGCCAGCAGCTCTGGACAGGGGGCCTACTATGGCTACACCTTC.

In its sample, this clone was seen a few times. The chain carries TRBV7-7 and TRBJ2-2, with 7 bases identical to TRBD1. Germline CDR1 and CDR2: SSHAT and FNYEAQ (reference sequence). The CDR3 length is 17 residues. After removal of 1 base from V and 8 bases from J, the junction contained 13 bases not matched to a gene. The CDR3 bases are TGTGCCAGCAGCTTAGAGCCCGGACAGGCCGCGGTGGGGGAGCTGTTTTTT. Its translation is CASSLEPGQAAVGELFF. The complete variable domain, with remaining parts taken from reference TRBV7-7 and TRBJ2-2, reads GAGVSQSPRYKVTKRGQDVTLRCDPISSHATLYWYQQALGQGPEFLTYFNYEAQPDKSGLPSDRFSAERPEGSISTLTIQRTEQRDSAMYRCASSLEPGQAAVGELFFGEGSRLTVL.

The chain carries TRBV4-1 and TRBJ1-2; D uncertain. This CDR3 contains 12 residues. V lost 1 base and J lost 8, with 8 bases in between. From germline, CDR1 is MGHRA and CDR2 YSYEKL. The CDR3 DNA reads as TGCGCCAGCAGCCAAGCGGCAGAAGGCTACACCTTC. This encodes CASSQAAEGYTF.